This TCR beta chain was captured in a study of blood T cells in healthy people across ages (dated by TCRdb to between 2014 and 2017). With respect to the entire study: In model experiments, roughly one uniquely barcoded TCR beta cDNA molecule per two T cells was captured by template switching. The study measured age-related changes in TCR beta repertoire diversity using deep sequencing normalized with unique cDNA molecular identifiers. The donors were divided into four age groups: young (average around 16 years), middle-aged (approximately 41), aged (approximately 62) and long-lived (around 87). Donors of different ages were randomly distributed across sequencing lanes to avoid experimental bias. For two donors (one aged 18 to 30 and one aged 80 or older), the study analyzed two additional independent replicas of 1 million unique cDNA reads from the same blood draw. General conclusions and limits of the study: Because profiling used bulk unsorted PBMCs, naive and antigen-experienced compartments could not be compared conclusively. Because donor CMV infection status was unknown, age-related changes in expanded clonotypes were potentially confounded. Observed TCR beta diversity correlated strongly with the percentage of naive T cells measured by flow cytometry. As age increased, observed TCR beta diversity per million T cells dropped in a roughly linear way, and a significant reduction was already evident by age approximately 40. Estimates of total diversity based on one million sequenced T cells were considered lower bounds and underestimates. Compared with the aged group, the long-lived group had more naive CD4+ T cells, fewer expanded clones and increased TCR diversity, suggesting age selection.

Libraries were prepared through 5' RACE. The second PCR ran for roughly 7 to 11 cycles and used a J-beta primer mix along with a sample-barcoded 5' primer. Each TCR beta cDNA molecule received a unique molecular identifier from a template-switch 5' adaptor carrying 12 random nucleotides. Each sample yielded at least 2.5 million CDR3-containing paired-end reads. All of the RNA was converted into first-strand cDNA using the Mint cDNA synthesis kit, with a TRBC-specific oligonucleotide serving as the primer. Following uracil-DNA glycosylase treatment, all cDNA underwent a first 18-cycle PCR with the universal primers M1SS and BC2_uni_R. In the authors' own workflow: For normalization, 1 million high-quality reads, each with a distinct molecular identifier, were randomly selected from each sample. Instead of being binned into consensus sequences, reads with shared molecular identifiers were discarded. MiTCR, set to a Q25 quality threshold and the strictest error-elimination algorithm, was used for CDR3 identification, clonotype clustering and error correction. A nonparametric unseen species model using Euler transformation provided a lower-bound estimate of total TCR beta diversity. The raw public data were reprocessed by TCRdb itself: fastp quality trimming at Q25, MiXCR clonotype calling, in-frame beta chains only. A single entry per CDR3 protein holds the most common genes and DNA from its merged rows. The V and J calls follow TCRdb's processing rather than the paper's. This sample holds approximately 1,700,000 distinct CDR3 sequences; roughly two fifths were observed only once. The ten top clones hold approximately 22% of the sample.

V gives up 0 bases and J gives up 6 bases, and the segment between their germline ends measures 13 bases. From the cysteine up to the phenylalanine, the CDR3 has a length of 15 residues. Only the CDR3 portion is preserved as DNA: 45 bases, with reading frame beginning at the first base. The germline V gene specifies LGHNA as CDR1 and YSLEER as CDR2. This clonotype was recorded a few times. The antigen it recognizes is unknown. No base-level quality is on record; no much larger clone is a single base apart. The donors were roughly 39 Caucasian individuals from Russia, aged roughly 6 to 90 years, who were systemically healthy. Each donor gave ten milliliters of peripheral blood, collected into EDTA-treated Vacutainer tubes. Ficoll-Paque density-gradient centrifugation was used to isolate PBMCs, with at least 6 million obtained per sample. Total RNA, at least 5 micrograms per sample, was extracted from PBMCs with Trizol reagent. For every donor, flow cytometry on a PBMC aliquot measured the percentage of naive CD45RAhigh/CD27high T cells.

This TCR derives from a human donor in good health. Sequenced: blood. The rearrangement joined TRBV4-3 to TRBJ2-3; the D gene cannot be named for sure. The nucleotide sequence reads as follows: TGCGCCAGCAGCCAAGAAAGGACCGACTGGGATACGCAGTATTTT. Its coded protein is CASSQERTDWDTQYF.